Each of the 9 T cell receptor beta chains below was sequenced from the same sample in a study of shared T cell receptors in the human thymus. Generated by immunoSEQ multiplex PCR, the TCRdb table keeps only in-frame clones and is missing some. This sample has 600,000 or so clones; over 75% occur once, and the top ten carry 0.009% to 0.0095%. In addition, the sample was reused for a study of human thymus T cells.

Sequencing was carried out using thymocytes. These receptors all stem from a boy in the first two years of life with a congenital heart defect.

The rearrangement links TRBV29-1 to TRBJ2-1, with D perhaps matching TRBD2 (6 bases). This CDR3 is built from 16 residues. Per the germline V gene, CDR1 is SQVTM and CDR2 is ANQGSEA. Trimming removed 0 bases at V and 7 bases at J, with 19 bases between. CDR3 sequence reads: CSVEELIAEVWNEQFF. CDR3 sequence (DNA): TGCAGCGTTGAAGAGTTAATAGCGGAGGTCTGGAATGAGCAGTTCTTC.

For this clone: Other DNA sequences from this sample encode an identical CDR3 as well. This chain joins TRBV20-1 and TRBJ1-6, with D unresolved. V was pared by 1 base and J by 9 bases, with 4 bases between. This CDR3 region has 11 residues. The germline V gene encodes CDR1 DFQATT and CDR2 SNEGSKA (reference sequence). The CDR3 nucleotides read TGCAGTGCTAGAGTCGTTTCACCCCTCCACTTT. It translates to CSARVVSPLHF.

The genes are TRBV29-1 and TRBJ1-2, with D uncertain. Germline CDR1 is SQVTM and CDR2 is ANQGSEA. CDR3 size: 12 residues. V gave up 5 bases and J gave up 4 bases, with 11 bases separating them. Here the CDR3 reads CSVPGGSYGYTF. CDR3 nucleotide sequence: TGCAGCGTTCCCGGAGGGAGCTATGGCTACACCTTC.

This rearrangement joins TRBV6-1 to TRBJ1-2; 8 positions match TRBD1. The CDR3 runs to 13 residues. Looked up from germline, CDR1 is MNHNS and CDR2 is SASEGT. Trimming cost V 3 bases and J 5 bases; bases outside gene matches: 2. CDR3 amino acids: CASSEDRAYGYTF. CDR3 DNA: TGTGCCAGCAGTGAGGACAGGGCATATGGCTACACCTTC.

The rearrangement uses TRBV6-4 and TRBJ2-1, with TRBD2 matching 11 bases. Germline lookup yields CDR1 MRHNA and CDR2 SNTAGT. The V gene end was trimmed by 3 bases and the J gene end by 2 bases; junction bases not matched to a gene: 3. The CDR3 totals 16 residues. CDR3 residues: CASSELAGVPYNEQFF. DNA for the CDR3: TGTGCCAGCAGTGAACTAGCGGGGGTACCCTACAATGAGCAGTTCTTC.

Only one count was recorded for this clone. The chain links TRBV10-1 to TRBJ2-1, with TRBD2 identical over 10 bases. In germline, CDR1 is WNHNN, CDR2 SYGVQD (reference sequence). This CDR3 contains 19 residues. J was trimmed by 7 bases and V by 0 bases; bases with no gene match: 15. DNA for the CDR3: TGCGCCAGCAGTGAGTCTCCTAGCGGGAGTGGTTCGGGGTTGAATGAGCAGTTCTTC. Residues: CASSESPSGSGSGLNEQFF.

The J gene is TRBJ1-5, the V gene TRBV28; 7 positions agree with TRBD1. The junction had 4 bases not matched to a gene; V was cut back by 5 bases and J by 3 bases. There are 14 residues in the CDR3. The V gene's germline CDR1 is MDHEN and CDR2 SYDVKM. The CDR3 loop is CASSPDRANQPQHF. CDR3 DNA sequence: TGTGCCAGCAGTCCCGACAGGGCCAATCAGCCCCAGCATTTT.

This sequence joins TRBV6-1 and TRBJ2-7; 7 nucleotides line up with TRBD1. Unmatched junction bases numbered 6, after V lost 6 bases and J lost 4 bases. CDR3 length equals 13 residues. Germline assignment: CDR1 MNHNS and CDR2 SASEGT. The CDR3 reads CASRDRRLYEQYF. In DNA form, the CDR3 reads TGTGCCAGCAGGGACAGGAGGTTGTACGAGCAGTACTTC.

The rearrangement joins TRBV4-3 to TRBJ2-6; TRBD2 aligns across 15 bases. This CDR3 has 21 residues. Germline values: CDR1 LGHNA, CDR2 YSLEER. V gave up 4 bases and J gave up 0 bases; unmatched junction bases: 10. CDR3 amino acids: CASSPERTSGGGYSGANVLTF. CDR3 sequence (DNA): TGCGCCAGCAGCCCGGAACGGACTAGCGGGGGGGGGTACTCTGGGGCCAACGTCCTGACTTTC.